This note documents a single T cell receptor beta chain sequence. Its antigen is still unknown. These data originate in a study of CD4 T cells in relation to SARS-CoV-2 and coronaviruses. Background on the study: PBMCs were cultured with antigen for roughly 11 days before TCR beta sequencing. Median patient age was approximately 40 years, spanning 21 to 72 years. Crossreactive spike epitopes shared across donors were mapped to their HLA restriction.

Deletions cut 0 bases from V and 2 bases from J, with 7 bases between. This CDR3 contains 14 residues. Germline loops: CDR1 LGHNA, CDR2 YNFKEQ. Generated by immunoSEQ multiplex PCR, the TCRdb table keeps only in-frame clones and is missing some. The sample has 41,000 or so clones, less than 85% seen once. The sequenced material came from naive CD4+ T cells from PBMCs, cultured in vitro. The subset here: naive CD4+ T cells isolated by negative enrichment. The chain is built from TRBV4-2 and TRBJ1-2; D is unclear. This clonotype was sampled from an adult with COVID-19. The chain's CDR3 is CASSQDSDNYGYTF. The CDR3, as DNA: TGTGCCAGCAGCCAAGATTCAGACAACTATGGCTACACCTTC.